This T cell receptor beta chain came from a study of regulatory and conventional T cells in RAG deficiency. Conventional CD4+ T cells were sorted from blood as CD25-low CD127-high cells. Clones were sequenced by immunoSEQ multiplex PCR, and TCRdb holds only the in-frame ones, with some missing. The sample has 8,000 to 10,000 clones; around 95% are singletons. CDR1 SGHAT and CDR2 FQNNGV come from the germline V gene. This CDR3 has 16 residues. The ends were cut back, 4 bases at V and 6 bases at J, with 22 bases in the middle. In this sample, this clone turned up once. This chain links TRBV11-2 with TRBJ2-7, with a tentative D call TRBD1 (5 bases). The receptor was derived from a human donor with RAG deficiency presenting as severe combined immunodeficiency. The source material was CD4+ effector T cells sorted from blood. CDR3 loop: CASSYMVTQEFGEQYF. CDR3 coding DNA: TGTGCCAGCAGCTATATGGTAACACAGGAGTTTGGCGAGCAGTACTTC.